Listed below are T cell receptor beta chains from one sample, sequenced in a study of cytomegalovirus exposure and HLA in healthy donors. The data were produced by immunoSEQ multiplex PCR, yet TCRdb's version contains in-frame clones alone and is incomplete. The repertoire consists of 90,000 to 130,000 clones, with approximately 78% occurring once and the leading ten covering 22%. The material sequenced was PBMCs. These receptors were obtained from a man younger than 45 in good health and CMV-seropositive. Both conserved end residues are part of each CDR3. The D gene is left open where the match is weak. Clone size is given for some rows only: seen once, a few or many times, or a class if the clone is expanded.

clone_size j_call d_call v_call cdr3_nt cdr3_aa
- TRBJ2-1 - TRBV29-1 TGCAGCGTTAGTAGGGGATCATACAATGAGCAGTTCTTC CSVSRGSYNEQFF
- TRBJ2-2 - TRBV7-3 TGTGCCAGCAGCTTAGTAGGGACATCGAACACCGGGGAGCTGTTTTTT CASSLVGTSNTGELFF
- TRBJ2-5 - TRBV6-5 TGTGCCAGCAGTTACGGCGCCACGGGAGAGACCCAGTACTTC CASSYGATGETQYF
- TRBJ1-1 TRBD1 TRBV5-1 TGCGCCAGCAGCTTGACAGGGGGGGGCACTGAAGCTTTCTTT CASSLTGGGTEAFF
- TRBJ2-7 - TRBV18 TGTGCCAGCTCACCCTCGACAGAGTCTTACGAGCAGTACTTC CASSPSTESYEQYF
- TRBJ2-7 - TRBV18 TGTGCCAGCTCACCACTCGGGGGAGACTCCTACGAGCAGTACTTC CASSPLGGDSYEQYF
once TRBJ2-1 TRBD2 TRBV19 TGTGCCAGTAGTAGAGGACTAGCGGGATACAATGAGCAGTTCTTC CASSRGLAGYNEQFF
- TRBJ1-5 - TRBV16 TGTGCCAGCAGCCCGACAGGCTATAGCAATCAGCCCCAGCATTTT CASSPTGYSNQPQHF
- TRBJ2-7 TRBD1 TRBV2 TGTGCCAGCAGTGAAGGCCGGGACAGTACCTACGAGCAGTACTTC CASSEGRDSTYEQYF
- TRBJ2-3 TRBD2 TRBV6-6 TGTGCCAGCATCCTAGCGGGGGCAGATACGCAGTATTTT CASILAGADTQYF
- TRBJ2-7 TRBD2 TRBV11-3 TGTGCCAGCGGAGCGGGGGGCTCCTACGAGCAGTACTTC CASGAGGSYEQYF
- TRBJ1-2 - TRBV5-4 TGTGCCAGCAGCTCACCGGGTTTCTATGGCTACACCTTC CASSSPGFYGYTF
- TRBJ2-5 TRBD2 TRBV2 TGTGCCAGCAGAAAGACGAGCGGGAGTAGAGAGGAGACCCAGTACTTC CASRKTSGSREETQYF
- TRBJ1-4 - TRBV27 TGTGCCAGCAGTTGGGCAGGCCTAACTAATGAAAAACTGTTTTTT CASSWAGLTNEKLFF
- TRBJ2-1 TRBD2 TRBV5-1 TGCGCCAGCAGCCTGCCTAGCGGGGGAGATGCCGATGAGCAGTTCTTC CASSLPSGGDADEQFF
- TRBJ1-1 - TRBV18 TGTGCCAGCTCTCCGGCGCAGGGGATGGGCACTGAAGCTTTCTTT CASSPAQGMGTEAFF
- TRBJ2-3 - TRBV19 TGTGCCAGTAGTAGAAGGGGCCATAGCACAGATACGCAGTATTTT CASSRRGHSTDTQYF
- TRBJ2-3 - TRBV6-5 TGTGCCAGCAGTCTATTAGCGGAGAGCACAGATACGCAGTATTTT CASSLLAESTDTQYF
- TRBJ2-2 - TRBV4-1 TGCGCCAGCAGCCAAAGGAGGGGCAACACCGGGGAGCTGTTTTTT CASSQRRGNTGELFF
few TRBJ1-5 TRBD1 TRBV5-1 TGCGCCAGCAGCTTGGGAGCTACCGGGACAGGACGCAATCAGCCCCAGCATTTT CASSLGATGTGRNQPQHF
- TRBJ1-2 TRBD1 TRBV9 TGTGCCAGCAGCCCTGGGACAGGGATCTATGGCTACACCTTC CASSPGTGIYGYTF
few TRBJ2-3 - TRBV5-1 TGCGCCAGCCTTACGACAGGAAGCACAGATACGCAGTATTTT CASLTTGSTDTQYF
- TRBJ2-2 - TRBV28 TGTGCCAGCAGAGATAGGGGGACCGCCGGGGAGCTGTTTTTT CASRDRGTAGELFF
- TRBJ1-3 TRBD1 TRBV4-2 TGTGCCAGCAGCCAAGATCCGACAGGGGGAACTTTTCTTGGAAACACCATATATTTT CASSQDPTGGTFLGNTIYF
few TRBJ1-5 - TRBV28 TGTGCCAGCAGTCCCCCATTGGGCTCCCGCAATCAGCCCCAGCATTTT CASSPPLGSRNQPQHF
once TRBJ1-4 - TRBV9 TGTGCCAGCAGCGTTCTCGGGGTGGAGGGTGATGAAAAACTGTTTTTT CASSVLGVEGDEKLFF
- TRBJ2-5 TRBD1 TRBV9 TGTGCCAGCAGCGCGCACCGGGACAGGGAAGAGACCCAGTACTTC CASSAHRDREETQYF
- TRBJ2-5 TRBD2 TRBV11-3 TGTGCCAGCAGCTTAGGAAAGCGGGAGAGACAAGAGACCCAGTACTTC CASSLGKRERQETQYF
- TRBJ2-3 - TRBV5-4 TGTGCCAGCAGCTTGGGGGGTGGGGGCGGACCCACGCAGTATTTT CASSLGGGGGPTQYF
few TRBJ2-7 TRBD1 TRBV5-1 TGCGCCAGCACCGGACAGGGCTACGAGCAGTACTTC CASTGQGYEQYF